The 14 T cell receptor beta chains given below trace back to one sample, sequenced in a study of post-analysis software for immune sequencing data. The antigens these receptors bind are not known. Every TCR beta cDNA library bore unique molecular identifiers. Each CDR3 protein gets one entry after TCRdb re-called the PCR reads with MiXCR. The data show fewer than 550,000 distinct CDR3 sequences, 30% to 40% seen once. Findings of the study overall: In patients, 4 to 6 TRBV segments were more frequent than in controls, with TRBV5-6, TRBV5-1 and TRBV20-1 among them.

The sequenced material came from blood. These receptors were obtained from a girl aged 2-17 years with multiple sclerosis.

The sample holds a few counts of this clonotype. This sequence joins TRBV6-6 and TRBJ1-1; no definite D call. Germline-derived CDR1 and CDR2 are MNHNY and SVGAGI (reference sequence). The CDR3 is made up of 14 amino acids. V gave up 3 bases and J gave up 7 bases, with 15 bases separating them. In DNA form, the CDR3 reads TGTGCCAGCAGTTATGGAGTTGGCCCCCTTGAAGCTTTCTTT. It yields the protein CASSYGVGPLEAFF.

This clonotype has more than one count but fewer than ten. V is TRBV15 and J is TRBJ2-1; 7 nucleotides align to TRBD1. J gave up 4 bases and V 1 base, and 4 bases lay outside the gene matches. Germline CDR1 and CDR2: LNHNV and YYDKDF (reference sequence). CDR3 size: 15 residues. The CDR3 nucleotides are TGTGCCACCAGCAGAGCCTCGGGACAGTACAATGAGCAGTTCTTC. Amino acid sequence: CATSRASGQYNEQFF.

V is TRBV29-1 and J is TRBJ1-2; no firm D call. The germline gives CDR1 SQVTM, CDR2 ANQGSEA. CDR3 length: 13 residues. V shed 7 bases and J shed 0 bases, with 12 bases lying between them. The CDR3: CSAYTATNYGYTF. In nucleotides, the CDR3 is TGCAGCGCATACACAGCCACTAACTATGGCTACACCTTC.

J is TRBJ2-5 and V is TRBV6-5; 8 positions match TRBD2. V lost 6 bases and J lost 5; bases outside the gene matches: 5. Germline V gene data show CDR1 as MNHEY and CDR2 as SVGAGI. The CDR3 has 13 residues. CDR3 amino acids: CASSRTSRETQYF. The DNA for the CDR3 is TGTGCCAGCAGCCGGACTAGCAGGGAGACCCAGTACTTC.

This chain joins TRBV10-3 and TRBJ2-5; no definite D call. CDR1 is ENHRY, CDR2 SYGVKD, per germline. The CDR3 runs to 14 residues. V gave up 6 bases and J gave up 2 bases, with 13 bases separating them. The CDR3 nucleotides read TGTGCCATCAGGGCCTCGGAAGGGCAAGAGACCCAGTACTTC. Protein: CAIRASEGQETQYF.

This clonotype was recorded a few times. The CDR3 here is CASSSTSLSSFRADTQYF. The CDR3, as DNA: TGTGCCAGCAGCTCGACTAGCCTCTCTTCCTTTCGGGCAGATACGCAGTATTTT. The V and J genes are TRBV5-5 and TRBJ2-3; 7 bases line up with TRBD2. The CDR3 has 18 residues. The junction had 17 bases not matched to a gene; V was cut back by 3 bases and J by 4 bases. CDR1 SGHKS and CDR2 YYEKEE come from the germline V gene (reference sequence).

This clonotype was observed a few times. The gene calls are TRBV6-5 and TRBJ1-4, with 7 bases aligning to TRBD1. The CDR3 covers 15 residues. The germline V gene encodes CDR1 MNHEY and CDR2 SVGAGI. With V trimmed by 6 bases and J by 4 bases, 8 bases remained unmatched. The CDR3 loop reads CASRDLQGINEKLFF. Here the CDR3 DNA reads TGTGCCAGCAGGGATTTACAGGGGATTAATGAAAAACTGTTTTTT.

The chain uses TRBV29-1 and TRBJ1-2, with TRBD1 matching 8 bases. Germline lookup yields CDR1 SQVTM and CDR2 ANQGSEA. V shed 3 bases and J 3 bases; nucleotides not matched to a gene: 9. CDR3 length equals 15 residues. CDR3 sequence reads: CSVEGGTGQYYGYTF. CDR3 sequence (DNA): TGCAGCGTTGAGGGGGGGACAGGACAATACTATGGCTACACCTTC.

The chain links TRBV5-6 to TRBJ1-5; 8 nucleotides align to TRBD1. CDR3 length equals 17 residues. Germline lookup yields CDR1 SGHDT and CDR2 YYEEEE. V shed 2 bases, J shed 1 base, and the junction held 8 bases outside the gene matches. The DNA for the CDR3 is TGTGCCAGCAGCTTTTTCGGACAGGGTGGCAGCAATCAGCCCCAGCATTTT. It codes for CASSFFGQGGSNQPQHF.

This CDR3 is CASSEDRGNSPLHF. In nucleotides, the CDR3 is TGTGCCAGCAGTGAGGACAGGGGGAATTCACCCCTCCACTTT. This sequence joins TRBV6-5 and TRBJ1-6; 10 nucleotides agree with TRBD1. J gave up 7 bases and V 5 bases, and 2 bases lay outside the gene matches. The germline CDR1 and CDR2 sequences are MNHEY and SVGAGI. The CDR3 runs to 14 residues.

The chain uses TRBV5-6 and TRBJ1-1; D is unclear. V lost 7 bases, J lost 4 bases, and 14 bases lay in between. The germline gives CDR1 SGHDT, CDR2 YYEEEE. CDR3 length: 13 residues. The CDR3 coding sequence is TGTGCCAGCGGTCTGCCGTCTGGCACTGAAGCTTTCTTT. Translation: CASGLPSGTEAFF.

This clonotype has a handful of counts. The chain carries TRBV20-1 and TRBJ2-1; 12 positions agree with TRBD2. The CDR3 is made up of 18 amino acids. The V segment lost 0 bases and the J segment 7 bases; nucleotides outside the gene matches: 13. Germline V gene sequence: CDR1 DFQATT, CDR2 SNEGSKA (reference sequence). The CDR3 reads CSARDLLAGGHEFNEQFF. DNA for the CDR3: TGCAGTGCTAGAGATCTGCTAGCGGGGGGGCACGAATTTAATGAGCAGTTCTTC.

The chain joins TRBV6-1 to TRBJ1-5, with D hard to call. Germline V lookup: CDR1 MNHNS, CDR2 SASEGT. CDR3 length: 14 residues. Trimming cost V 1 base and J 5 bases, with 9 bases left between them. CDR3 sequence: CASSEGQPHQPQHF. CDR3 nucleotide sequence: TGTGCCAGCAGTGAAGGACAACCACATCAGCCCCAGCATTTT.

This chain connects TRBV20-1 to TRBJ2-1; D call uncertain. Germline V gene data show CDR1 as DFQATT and CDR2 as SNEGSKA (reference sequence). Trimming removed 5 bases at V and 13 bases at J, with 15 bases between. CDR3 length: 11 amino acids. The CDR3 nucleotides are TGCAGTGCTTCGACCCAAGAGACCCAGTTCTTC. Its translation: CSASTQETQFF.